What follows are 14 T cell receptor beta chains derived from one specimen sequenced in a study of T cells in Graves' hyperthyroidism and ophthalmopathy. RNA transcripts served as the template for amplifying TCR beta CDR3 regions. RT-PCR in the first round (using the HTBI primer set) targeted the TCR CDR3. TCRdb re-derived calls from the multiplex PCR reads in MiXCR, one entry per CDR3 protein. This table has over 500,000 distinct CDR3 sequences, 17% appearing once. Sequenced sample: blood. Every receptor here comes from a woman aged 18-30 years with Graves' ophthalmopathy.

V and J are TRBV3-1 and TRBJ2-2; 15 bases map to TRBD2. Germline lookup yields CDR1 LGHDT and CDR2 YNNKEL (reference sequence). J was trimmed by 2 bases and V by 8 bases; bases with no gene match: 6. The CDR3 has 17 residues. CDR3 residues: CASAGLAGGQNTGELFF. The CDR3 bases are TGTGCCAGCGCGGGACTAGCGGGAGGACAAAACACCGGGGAGCTGTTTTTT. Variable domain in full (rest from reference TRBV3-1 and TRBJ2-2): DTAVSQTPKYLVTQMGNDKSIKCEQNLGHDTMYWYKQDSKKFLKIMFSYNNKELIINETVPNRFSPKSPDKAHLNLHINSLELGDSAVYFCASAGLAGGQNTGELFFGEGSRLTVL.

This clonotype has at least ten counts. This chain connects TRBV7-3 to TRBJ2-7, with 8 positions matching TRBD2. The V and J ends lost 2 bases and 4 bases, in that order; junction bases with no gene match: 7. The CDR3 runs 15 residues. In germline, CDR1 is SGHTA, CDR2 FQGTGA. Written as DNA, the CDR3 is TGTGCCAGCAGCTTAGCAGCGGGAGCGCAGTACGAGCAGTACTTC. Translating it yields CASSLAAGAQYEQYF.

This clonotype was seen ten or more times. The chain combines TRBV3-1 with TRBJ1-2; D ambiguous. The germline V gene encodes CDR1 LGHDT and CDR2 YNNKEL (reference sequence). V was pared by 3 bases and J by 3 bases, with 2 bases between. This CDR3 comprises 11 residues. The CDR3 coding sequence is TGTGCCAGCAGCCAGCACTATGGCTACACCTTC. This encodes CASSQHYGYTF. Looking up the rest from reference TRBV3-1 and TRBJ1-2 gives the full variable domain: DTAVSQTPKYLVTQMGNDKSIKCEQNLGHDTMYWYKQDSKKFLKIMFSYNNKELIINETVPNRFSPKSPDKAHLNLHINSLELGDSAVYFCASSQHYGYTFGSGTRLTVV.

Regarding this clonotype: Mismatch with germline at one junction end may stem from a read error. The chain carries TRBV19 and TRBJ1-5; no reliable D call. Germline assignment: CDR1 LNHDA and CDR2 SQIVND (reference sequence). The CDR3 length is 12 residues. The CDR3 DNA reads TGTGCCAGTAGTATTAGCAAGCAGCCCCAGCATTTT. As protein: CASSISKQPQHF.

This chain connects TRBV7-9 to TRBJ2-1; TRBD1 or TRBD2 may be the D gene (5 bases each). This CDR3 spans 11 amino acids. Germline lookup yields CDR1 SEHNR and CDR2 FQNEAQ (reference sequence). Trimming pared 5 bases from V and 9 bases from J, leaving 8 bases between. This CDR3 is CASSRDGEQFF. CDR3 sequence (DNA): TGTGCCAGCAGCCGGGACGGTGAGCAGTTCTTC.

This clonotype was detected only a few times. Since a much larger clone is just one base distant, this may be a read error. The V call is TRBV28, the J call TRBJ2-1; D gene unclear. CDR3 length: 16 amino acids. Germline V gene data show CDR1 as MDHEN and CDR2 as SYDVKM. The CDR3 region is CAGSLTPDPPINEQFF. In DNA form, the CDR3 reads TGTGCCGGCAGTTTAACCCCGGACCCCCCAATCAATGAGCAGTTCTTC.

This clonotype showed up many times. The chain is built from TRBV28 and TRBJ2-7, with 9 bases matching TRBD1. The CDR3 sequence is 15 residues long. The junction had 4 bases not matched to a gene; V was cut back by 1 base and J by 3 bases. CDR1 MDHEN and CDR2 SYDVKM come from the germline V gene. CDR3 sequence reads: CASSLLGQGSYEQYF. The CDR3 DNA sequence: TGTGCCAGCAGTTTATTAGGACAGGGGAGCTACGAGCAGTACTTC.

The V call is TRBV5-1, the J call TRBJ1-1, with D maybe TRBD1 (6 bases). Trimming shortened V by 4 bases and J by 8 bases, and 18 bases separated the two germline ends. Germline lookup yields CDR1 SGHRS and CDR2 YFSETQ. This CDR3 has 14 amino acids. The chain's CDR3 is CASSASTGSPEAFF. CDR3 in DNA: TGCGCCAGCAGCGCGTCAACAGGGTCTCCCGAAGCTTTCTTT. The variable domain in full, with the rest retrieved from reference TRBV5-1 and TRBJ1-1, is KAGVTQTPRYLIKTRGQQVTLSCSPISGHRSVSWYQQTPGQGLQFLFEYFSETQRNKGNFPGRFSGRQFSNSRSEMNVSTLELGDSALYLCASSASTGSPEAFFGQGTRLTVV.

This clonotype was recorded many times. The chain joins TRBV9 to TRBJ2-5; perhaps TRBD1 as D (5 bases). Germline CDR1 reads SGDLS; CDR2 reads YYNGEE. CDR3 length equals 14 residues. V was pared by 0 bases and J by 2 bases, with 8 bases between. CDR3 amino acids: CASSVGGPQETQYF. The CDR3, as DNA: TGTGCCAGCAGCGTAGGGGGCCCACAAGAGACCCAGTACTTC.

This clonotype was picked up many times. V gene TRBV28 combines with J gene TRBJ1-2; D unclear. The V and J ends lost 6 bases and 1 base respectively, with 9 bases between them. The CDR3 covers 13 residues. Germline CDR1 is MDHEN and CDR2 is SYDVKM. The CDR3 region has the DNA TGTGCCAGCAGATATACAGATAACTATGGCTACACCTTC. Encoded protein: CASRYTDNYGYTF.

This clonotype was recorded a few times. The missing conserved phenylalanine or tryptophan at the end of this CDR3 makes a read error likely. This chain connects TRBV6-1 to TRBJ2-7; a weak D match, TRBD2 (5 bases). The CDR3 is 13 amino acids. In germline, CDR1 is MNHNS, CDR2 SASEGT. V was pared by 0 bases and J by 3 bases, with 6 bases between. This CDR3 reads CASSEAEGYEQYL. The CDR3 bases are TGTGCCAGCAGTGAAGCTGAGGGCTACGAGCAGTACCTC.

This clonotype was detected only a few times. The chain combines TRBV27 with TRBJ1-4; no clear D gene. The CDR3 has 13 residues. The germline V gene has CDR1 MNHEY and CDR2 SMNVEV (reference sequence). Trimming stripped 5 bases from V and 5 bases from J, with 9 bases between. As DNA, the CDR3 is TGTGCCAGCAGTGATGATTTGAATGAAAAACTGTTTTTT. Its translation is CASSDDLNEKLFF.

This clonotype has just a few counts. This rearrangement joins TRBV27 to TRBJ1-4; perhaps TRBD1 as D (6 bases). This CDR3 spans 16 amino acids. Germline values: CDR1 MNHEY, CDR2 SMNVEV (reference sequence). Deletions cut 0 bases from V and 8 bases from J, with 16 bases between. CDR3 coding DNA: TGTGCCAGCAGTTTATCCCATACAGAGGGGGAGGAAAAACTGTTTTTT. Its translation: CASSLSHTEGEEKLFF.

The chain has TRBV6-2 or TRBV6-3 and TRBJ1-1; no clear D. CDR3 length: 12 amino acids. Germline loops: CDR1 MNHEY, CDR2 SVGEGT. V dropped 6 bases and J dropped 8 bases, with 13 bases sitting between them. CDR3 DNA: TGTGCCAGCAGATACGGACGCGACGAAGCTTTCTTT. It codes for CASRYGRDEAFF.